This T cell receptor (beta chain) came from a study of T-cell reconstitution after alpha-beta-depleted transplantation in children. Overall study results and limits: Recipient T cells and thymic progenitors that survived were the source of the high TCRbeta diversity seen at day 60 in some patients. Newly produced T cells mostly accounted for T-cell counts and diversity one year post-transplant. The study reportedly traced alpha-beta T cells about two months after transplant to several hundred expanded graft clones.

This sample's TCRbeta library carried unique molecular identifier barcodes. TCRdb itself ran the PCR reads through MiXCR, one entry per CDR3 protein. The repertoire holds just over 950,000 distinct CDR3 sequences, with roughly 31% as singletons. About this clonotype itself: Its antigen is undetermined.

Trimming shortened V by 6 bases and J by 5 bases, and 9 bases separated the two germline ends. There are 12 residues in the CDR3. Germline V gene lookup returns CDR1 SNHLY and CDR2 FYNNEI. This sequence originates from a boy younger than two who had a stem cell transplant for SCID, so the T cells may come from the graft donor. J is TRBJ2-3 and V is TRBV2; perhaps TRBD1 as D (5 bases). Sequenced material: PBMCs, mostly from graft donor cells, taken 360 days after TCRalphabeta/CD19-depleted stem cell transplant. CDR3 in amino acids: CASRGPQDTQYF. The CDR3 DNA is TGTGCCAGCAGGGGGCCTCAAGATACGCAGTATTTT.